This T cell receptor beta chain was sequenced during a study of blood T cell repertoires in COVID-19. Study details: Samples representing acute and convalescent COVID-19 were sourced from the United States, Italy and Spain. Sources were T cells, B-cell-depleted T cells, or PBMCs; the material itself was cDNA or gDNA.

The V and J ends lost 0 bases and 7 bases, in that order; junction bases with no gene match: 8. This CDR3 is 17 amino acids long. The germline CDR1 and CDR2 sequences are SGHAT and FQNNGV. Study processing details: Estimates of nucleated cell counts were drawn from the amplification of reference gene primers. Produced via immunoSEQ multiplex PCR; TCRdb's table is partial and in-frame only. That table supplies the V and J calls and clone size; D and trimming were determined from the DNA. The top ten hold about 5% of the sample, which has roughly 150,000 clones, around nine tenths seen once. The chain is built from TRBV11-2 and TRBJ2-1, with 11 bases identical to TRBD2. The clonotype originates from a human donor in a cohort sampled during active COVID-19. Sample: peripheral blood. The CDR3 bases are TGTGCCAGCAGCTTAGATCGTAATAGCGGGGGGGCGAATGAGCAGTTCTTC. Its translation: CASSLDRNSGGANEQFF.